Listed below are T cell receptor beta chains from one sample, sequenced in a study of cytomegalovirus exposure and HLA in healthy donors. Sequenced by immunoSEQ multiplex PCR; TCRdb stores in-frame clones only, minus some. The sample consists of about 120,000 clones, about three fifths of them appearing once. The sequencing input was PBMCs. These receptors came from a man in his forties in good health and CMV-seropositive. Both conserved end residues are part of each CDR3. D genes are given only for firm matches. Rows give clone size only sometimes, using once, few, many, or a class for an expanded clone.

>NA|TRBV15|TRBJ1-2|few
CATSRGQKYGYTF
TGTGCCACCAGCAGAGGACAGAAATATGGCTACACCTTC
>TRBD1|TRBV9|TRBJ1-2|NA
CASSPRDRDRYGYTF
TGTGCCAGCAGCCCCCGGGACAGGGATCGGTATGGCTACACCTTC
>TRBD2|TRBV5-4|TRBJ2-3|NA
CASSYGLNGRTDTQYF
TGTGCCAGCAGCTATGGACTAAACGGGAGGACAGATACGCAGTATTTT
>NA|TRBV6-1|TRBJ1-2|few
CASSEGVQVNYGYTF
TGTGCCAGCAGTGAAGGGGTCCAGGTTAACTATGGCTACACCTTC
>TRBD2|TRBV6-5|TRBJ2-5|NA
CASSISGRAGETQYF
TGTGCCAGCAGTATTAGCGGGAGGGCAGGAGAGACCCAGTACTTC
>TRBD1|TRBV15|TRBJ2-7|NA
CATSSGTGIPYEQYF
TGTGCCACCAGCTCGGGGACAGGGATACCCTACGAGCAGTACTTC
>TRBD1|TRBV5-1|TRBJ1-4|NA
CASSRSRDRGEKLFF
TGCGCCAGCAGCCGAAGCCGGGACAGGGGAGAAAAACTGTTTTTT
>TRBD1|TRBV29-1|TRBJ1-2|NA
CSVIQGDYGYTF
TGCAGCGTAATACAGGGGGACTATGGCTACACCTTC
>NA|TRBV6-5|TRBJ2-2|once
CASSGQILNTGELFF
TGTGCCAGCAGCGGACAGATTCTGAACACCGGGGAGCTGTTTTTT
>NA|TRBV2|TRBJ1-1|few
CASRDMNTEAFF
TGTGCCAGCAGGGACATGAACACTGAAGCTTTCTTT
>NA|TRBV5-6|TRBJ1-2|NA
CASSPRTVNYGYTF
TGTGCCAGCAGCCCCCGGACAGTAAACTATGGCTACACCTTC
>NA|TRBV19|TRBJ2-1|NA
CASSKTSSYSYNEQFF
TGTGCCAGTAGTAAAACCTCTAGTTACTCCTACAATGAGCAGTTCTTC